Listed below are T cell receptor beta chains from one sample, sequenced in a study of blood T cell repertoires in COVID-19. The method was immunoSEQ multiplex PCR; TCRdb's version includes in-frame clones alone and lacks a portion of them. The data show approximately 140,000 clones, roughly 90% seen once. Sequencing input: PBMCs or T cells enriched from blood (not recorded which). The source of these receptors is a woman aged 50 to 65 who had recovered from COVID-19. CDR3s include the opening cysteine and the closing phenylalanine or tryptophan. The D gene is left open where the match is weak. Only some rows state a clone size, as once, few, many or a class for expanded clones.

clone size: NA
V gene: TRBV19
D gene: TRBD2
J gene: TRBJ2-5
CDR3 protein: CASSPLTSGGVTQYF
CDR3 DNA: TGTGCCAGTAGTCCCCTGACTAGCGGGGGGGTCACCCAGTACTTC

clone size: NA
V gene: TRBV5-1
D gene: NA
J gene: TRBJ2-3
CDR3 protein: CASSFGQDTDTQYF
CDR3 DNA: TGCGCCAGCAGCTTTGGGCAGGACACAGATACGCAGTATTTT

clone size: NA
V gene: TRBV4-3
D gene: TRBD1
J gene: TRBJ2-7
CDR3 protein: CASSQDRDSSYEQYF
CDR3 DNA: TGCGCCAGCAGCCAAGACCGGGACAGCTCCTACGAGCAGTACTTC

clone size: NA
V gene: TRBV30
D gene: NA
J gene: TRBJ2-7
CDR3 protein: CAWGAREQYF
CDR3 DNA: TGTGCCTGGGGGGCCCGCGAGCAGTACTTC

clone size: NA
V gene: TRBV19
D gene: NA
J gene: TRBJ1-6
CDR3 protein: CASSRRDNSPLHF
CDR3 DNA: TGTGCCAGTAGTAGGCGGGATAATTCACCCCTCCACTTT

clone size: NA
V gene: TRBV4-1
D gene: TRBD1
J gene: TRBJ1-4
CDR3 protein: CASSPEGAGEKLFF
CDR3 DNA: TGCGCCAGCAGCCCTGAGGGGGCCGGTGAAAAACTGTTTTTT

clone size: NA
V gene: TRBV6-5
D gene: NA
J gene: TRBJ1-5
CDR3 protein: CASSYGTGSNQPQHF
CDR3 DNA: TGTGCCAGCAGTTACGGAACGGGTAGCAATCAGCCCCAGCATTTT

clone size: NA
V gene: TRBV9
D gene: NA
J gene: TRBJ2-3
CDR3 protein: CASSPLGDYITDTQYF
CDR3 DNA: TGTGCCAGCAGCCCACTTGGAGATTATATCACAGATACGCAGTATTTT

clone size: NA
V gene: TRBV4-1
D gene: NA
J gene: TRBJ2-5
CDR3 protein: CASSQLFPGTGHETQYF
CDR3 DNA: TGCGCCAGCAGCCAGCTTTTCCCCGGGACGGGACACGAGACCCAGTACTTC

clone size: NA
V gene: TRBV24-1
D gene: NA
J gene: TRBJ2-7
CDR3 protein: CATSDPGTYEQYF
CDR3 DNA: TGTGCCACCAGTGACCCGGGGACCTACGAGCAGTACTTC

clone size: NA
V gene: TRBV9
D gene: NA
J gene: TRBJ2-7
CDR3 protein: CASSGGTYEQYF
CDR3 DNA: TGTGCCAGCAGTGGGGGCACCTACGAGCAGTACTTC

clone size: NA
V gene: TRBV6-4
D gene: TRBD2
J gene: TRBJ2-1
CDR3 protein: CASSVAGGFNEQFF
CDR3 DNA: TGTGCCAGCAGTGTGGCGGGGGGTTTTAATGAGCAGTTCTTC

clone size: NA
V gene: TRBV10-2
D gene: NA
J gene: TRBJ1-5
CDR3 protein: CASKSSENQPQHF
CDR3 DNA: TGCGCCAGCAAATCTTCGGAGAATCAGCCCCAGCATTTT

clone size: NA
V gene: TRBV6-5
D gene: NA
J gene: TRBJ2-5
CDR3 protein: CASSPYRQVEETQYF
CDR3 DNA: TGTGCCAGCAGTCCATACCGACAGGTTGAAGAGACCCAGTACTTC

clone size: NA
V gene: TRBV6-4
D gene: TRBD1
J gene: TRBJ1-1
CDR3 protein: CASTNLGQGMNTEAFF
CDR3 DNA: TGTGCCAGCACCAATCTCGGACAGGGGATGAACACTGAAGCTTTCTTT

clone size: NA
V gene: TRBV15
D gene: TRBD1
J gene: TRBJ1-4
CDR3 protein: CATSRDHRGGEKLFF
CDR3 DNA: TGTGCCACCAGCAGAGATCACAGGGGAGGTGAAAAACTGTTTTTT

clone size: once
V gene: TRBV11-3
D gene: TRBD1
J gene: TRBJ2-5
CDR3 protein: CASSLSRGRQETQYF
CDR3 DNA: TGTGCCAGCAGCTTAAGCAGGGGGCGCCAAGAGACCCAGTACTTC

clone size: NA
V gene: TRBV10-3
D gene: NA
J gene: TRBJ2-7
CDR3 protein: CAISSPPTAYEQYF
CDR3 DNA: TGTGCCATCAGCTCCCCCCCGACAGCCTACGAGCAGTACTTC

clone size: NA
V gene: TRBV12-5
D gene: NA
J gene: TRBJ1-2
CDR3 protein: CASGSGQPDSSNYGYTF
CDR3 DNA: TGTGCTAGTGGTTCCGGACAGCCCGACTCCTCTAACTATGGCTACACCTTC

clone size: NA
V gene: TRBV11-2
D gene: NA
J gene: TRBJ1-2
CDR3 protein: CASSTSNLYGYTF
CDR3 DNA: NA

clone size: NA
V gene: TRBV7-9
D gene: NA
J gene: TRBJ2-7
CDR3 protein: CASSLSQGEQYF
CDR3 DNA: TGTGCCAGCAGCTTATCTCAGGGGGAGCAGTACTTC

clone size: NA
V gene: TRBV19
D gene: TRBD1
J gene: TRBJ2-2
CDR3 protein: CASQGTGGGELFF
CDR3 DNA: TGTGCCAGTCAGGGGACAGGGGGCGGGGAGCTGTTTTTT

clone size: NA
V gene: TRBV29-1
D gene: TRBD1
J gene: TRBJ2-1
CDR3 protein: CSTNGQGAENEQFF
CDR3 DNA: TGCAGCACGAACGGACAGGGGGCGGAAAATGAGCAGTTCTTC

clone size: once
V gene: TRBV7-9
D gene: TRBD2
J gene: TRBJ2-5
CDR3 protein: CASSPRLAGGQETQYF
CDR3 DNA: TGTGCCAGCAGCCCGCGACTAGCGGGGGGGCAGGAGACCCAGTACTTC